The rows below give T cell receptor beta chains drawn from one sample of a study of T cells expressing NK-cell markers. From its re-call of the 5' RACE reads, TCRdb lists each CDR3 protein once, without DNA. Its table records a few hundred thousand distinct CDR3 sequences. Sequenced material: blood T cells: a sorted CD56 or NKG2C T cell subset, CD4+ or CD8+ T cells, or bulk PBMC T cells (not recorded which). These receptors were collected from a woman aged 45-65 years in good health. Each CDR3 is given with its conserved first and last residue. Expanded clones get a size class; other rows say once, few or many, or leave the size out.

>-|TRBJ1-4|TRBV5-4|15
CASSLMSGGNEKLFF
>-|TRBJ1-2|TRBV2|13
CASSEGGRYGYTF
>-|TRBJ2-6|TRBV4-1|18
CASSQGPGVGSGANVLTF
>-|TRBJ2-3|TRBV11-2|14
CASSLSPRPDTQYF
>-|TRBJ2-1|TRBV5-1|13
CASSIGRLSEQFF
>-|TRBJ2-5|TRBV10-2|14
CATREAARLETQYF
>medium-sized|TRBJ2-1|TRBV6-2/TRBV6-3|15
CASSPGTSEYNEQFF
>-|TRBJ2-1|TRBV12-3/TRBV12-4|17
CASSSDRAIASPLEQFF
>-|TRBJ2-1|TRBV29-1|14
CSVEEAGGPNEQFF
>-|TRBJ2-3|TRBV12-3/TRBV12-4|15
CASSLSTAAGDTQYF
>-|TRBJ2-2|TRBV28|16
CASSPPGQKNTGELFF
>-|TRBJ2-1|TRBV20-1|12
CSGLGQNNEQFF
>-|TRBJ2-3|TRBV29-1|14
CSFATVYGTDTQYF
>-|TRBJ1-1|TRBV12-3/TRBV12-4|14
CASTPGQGGLRAFF
>-|TRBJ2-2|TRBV7-8|17
CASSLSRTGRLTGELFF
>-|TRBJ2-1|TRBV5-1|13
CASSPLRVNEQFF
>-|TRBJ1-1|TRBV7-8|17
CASSLIGQGALNTEAFF
>-|TRBJ1-2|TRBV29-1|13
CSAKTGANYGYTF
>-|TRBJ2-4|TRBV18|12
CASSPMGDIQYF
>-|TRBJ2-1|TRBV12-3/TRBV12-4|15
CASSLPGQVNNEQFF
>-|TRBJ2-7|TRBV20-1|15
CSAITDRGKSREQYF
>-|TRBJ2-1|TRBV4-1|16
CASSQPTSRTYNEQFF
>-|TRBJ1-4|TRBV12-3/TRBV12-4|13
CASSLAGEAKLFF
>-|TRBJ2-7|TRBV7-8|20
CASSLVSMTGSAWRTYEQYF
>-|TRBJ1-5|TRBV27|19
CASSLSWRRDSYSNQPQHF
>-|TRBJ2-3|TRBV10-2|15
CASSESSRETDTQYF
>-|TRBJ1-5|TRBV24-1|14
CATSDQTGWRPQHF
>-|TRBJ2-3|TRBV10-3|13
CASRDSTTDTQYF
>-|TRBJ2-5|TRBV3-1|16
CASSPLVIVFQETQYF
>-|TRBJ2-5|TRBV15|16
CATSGRHHRGLETQYF
>-|TRBJ1-1|TRBV10-3|17
CAISEPPPKGVNTEAFF
>-|TRBJ1-2|TRBV5-1|13
CASTGTGNYGYTF
>-|TRBJ1-2|TRBV12-3/TRBV12-4|14
CASSLAQAAYGYTF
>-|TRBJ2-7|TRBV12-3/TRBV12-4|13
CASLQWRFGEQYF
>-|TRBJ2-1|TRBV12-3/TRBV12-4|18
CASSLALGTGWAYNEQFF
>-|TRBJ2-7|TRBV12-3/TRBV12-4|12
CASSLAWGEQYF
>-|TRBJ2-1|TRBV5-1|14
CASSSDGSKNEQFF
>-|TRBJ2-1|TRBV12-3/TRBV12-4|15
CASSAPGLVNGEQFF
>-|TRBJ2-1|TRBV5-1|16
CASSPGVPDSYNEQFF
>-|TRBJ2-1|TRBV10-1|12
CASSEQGNEQFF
>-|TRBJ2-7|TRBV7-9|11
CASSHSWEQYF
>-|TRBJ2-1|TRBV29-1|14
CRIAAGGLTNEQFF
>-|TRBJ2-5|TRBV6-2/TRBV6-3|14
CASSRTGREETQYF
>-|TRBJ2-3|TRBV5-6|16
CASSRGQALGTDTQYF
>-|TRBJ2-5|TRBV21-1|15
CASSASRGYQETQYF
>-|TRBJ2-1|TRBV4-1|16
CASSQELWTGDNEQFF
>-|TRBJ2-1|TRBV9|15
CASSPRMWGNNEQFF
>-|TRBJ2-3|TRBV4-2|16
CASSQRQGTSTDTQYF
>-|TRBJ2-2|TRBV10-3|15
CAITRTGDNTGELFF
>-|TRBJ1-4|TRBV6-4|14
CASSLTATNEKLFF
>-|TRBJ1-4|TRBV20-1|13
CSGARGVNEKLFF
>-|TRBJ2-4|TRBV18|13
CASSPAGVNIQYF
>-|TRBJ2-1|TRBV4-1|16
CASSQGLAGVNNEQFF
>-|TRBJ1-3|TRBV10-3|12
CAIFGAGNTIYF
>-|TRBJ1-2|TRBV15|13
CATSRDRGLDYTF
>-|TRBJ2-7|TRBV27|14
CASSPPGQTYEQYF